Listed here are 3 T cell receptor beta chains from one sample, sequenced in a study of T-cell reconstitution after alpha-beta-depleted transplantation in children. Unique molecular identifiers were built into the TCRbeta library. From the PCR reads, TCRdb called clonotypes with MiXCR, one entry per CDR3 protein. The data show about 500,000 distinct CDR3 sequences, 9.5% to 12% seen once. The source was PBMCs, mostly from graft donor cells, collected 180 days after TCRalphabeta/CD19-depleted stem cell transplant. These TCRs come from a female patient aged 2-10 years who had a stem cell transplant for aplastic anemia, so the T cells may come from the graft donor.

This clonotype occurred a few times. The gene calls are TRBV7-2 and TRBJ2-3; perhaps TRBD1 as D (7 bases). CDR1 SGHTA and CDR2 FQGNSA come from the germline V gene. The germline V and J ends were trimmed by 5 bases and 0 bases, with 12 bases remaining between them. The CDR3 is 15 amino acids. The CDR3 sequence: CASSPRGASTDTQYF. The CDR3 coding sequence is TGTGCCAGCAGCCCCAGGGGGGCTAGCACAGATACGCAGTATTTT.

This clonotype appeared a few times. The genes are TRBV3-1 and TRBJ2-7; D not resolved. There are 16 residues in the CDR3. The germline gives CDR1 LGHDT, CDR2 YNNKEL (reference sequence). The germline V and J ends were trimmed by 2 bases and 1 base, with 15 bases remaining between them. CDR3 loop: CASSQRMPAISYEQYF. CDR3 DNA sequence: TGTGCCAGCAGCCAACGCATGCCGGCGATATCCTACGAGCAGTACTTC.

This sequence joins TRBV4-3 and TRBJ2-2; D may be TRBD1 (6 bases). Looked up from germline, CDR1 is LGHNA and CDR2 is YSLEER. The CDR3 is made up of 16 amino acids. V was pared by 1 base and J by 2 bases, with 11 bases between. For the CDR3, the DNA is TGCGCCAGCAGCCAAGCCGGGACACATAACACCGGGGAGCTGTTTTTT. It codes for CASSQAGTHNTGELFF.